The present T cell receptor beta chain was sequenced within a study of T-cell reconstitution after alpha-beta-depleted transplantation in children. The CDR3 extends over 13 amino acids. V shed 6 bases and J shed 5 bases, with 14 bases lying between them. CDR1 and CDR2 (germline): DFQATT, SNEGSKA (reference sequence). The library targeted TCRbeta and was prepared with unique molecular identifiers. A single record per CDR3 protein comes from TCRdb applying MiXCR to the PCR reads. The sample shows 300,000 or so distinct CDR3 sequences, roughly 21% of them seen only once. This clonotype was seen a handful of times.

The clonotype comes from a male patient between 10 and 17 years old who had a stem cell transplant for acute lymphoblastic leukemia, so the T cells may come from the graft donor. Sample: PBMCs, mostly from graft donor cells, taken 180 days after TCRalphabeta/CD19-depleted stem cell transplant. V is TRBV20-1 and J is TRBJ1-5; D ambiguous. This chain's CDR3 is CSATPRAHQPQHF. CDR3 DNA sequence: TGCAGTGCAACCCCGAGGGCGCATCAGCCCCAGCATTTT.